The 15 T cell receptor beta chains below come from one sample, sequenced in a study of T-cell memory formation after mild COVID-19. TCRdb reprocessed the 5' RACE reads with MiXCR, giving one entry per CDR3 protein. The profile shows over 500,000 distinct CDR3 sequences, around 15% of them singletons. Sequenced sample: PBMCs or a T cell subset sorted from them (not recorded which). The receptor set was obtained from an adult woman who had mild COVID-19 (a few samples of this study predate the infection). Cell type and time point are not known.

The rearrangement uses TRBV25-1 and TRBJ2-3; D not certain. The CDR3 is 13 amino acids. CDR1 is MGHDK and CDR2 is SYGVNS in the germline V gene. V was clipped by 7 bases and J by 3 bases, with 11 bases between them. The CDR3 here is CASTEVGTDTQYF. CDR3 nucleotide sequence: TGTGCCAGCACCGAGGTCGGGACAGATACGCAGTATTTT.

The chain joins TRBV5-1 to TRBJ1-4; weak D call: TRBD1 (6 bases). From germline, CDR1 is SGHRS and CDR2 YFSETQ. Trimming stripped 0 bases from V and 4 bases from J, with 7 bases between. This CDR3 spans 14 amino acids. The CDR3 nucleotides read TGCGCCAGCAGCTTGGGACAGGATAATGAAAAACTGTTTTTT. It translates to CASSLGQDNEKLFF. Based on the CDR3 plus reference TRBV5-1 and TRBJ1-4, the full variable domain is KAGVTQTPRYLIKTRGQQVTLSCSPISGHRSVSWYQQTPGQGLQFLFEYFSETQRNKGNFPGRFSGRQFSNSRSEMNVSTLELGDSALYLCASSLGQDNEKLFFGSGTQLSVL.

The chain employs TRBV7-8 and TRBJ2-7; 7 positions agree with TRBD1. Germline V lookup: CDR1 SGHVS, CDR2 FQNEAQ. V trimming: 2 bases; J trimming: 0 bases; junction bases outside the gene matches: 13. CDR3 size: 18 residues. CDR3 sequence: CASSLIKVAGTASYEQYF. CDR3 bases: TGTGCCAGCAGCTTAATCAAGGTGGCCGGGACAGCCTCCTACGAGCAGTACTTC.

J is TRBJ2-7 and V is TRBV5-1, with D perhaps assigned TRBD1 or TRBD2 (6 bases each). Trimming removed 6 bases at V and 2 bases at J, with 18 bases between. Germline loops: CDR1 SGHRS, CDR2 YFSETQ. The CDR3 sequence is 15 residues long. CDR3 region: CASNLGGAGTYEQYF. The CDR3 DNA reads as TGCGCCAGCAACCTGGGGGGCGCGGGGACCTACGAGCAGTACTTC.

V usage is TRBV4-2 and J usage is TRBJ2-1, with D perhaps TRBD2 (5 bases). Trimming removed 6 bases at V and 7 bases at J, with 16 bases between. Germline values: CDR1 LGHNA, CDR2 YNFKEQ. CDR3 size: 14 residues. CDR3 in DNA: TGTGCCAGCAGGTCGGGAATGGGGATGAATGAGCAGTTCTTC. Amino acids: CASRSGMGMNEQFF.

This clonotype appeared a few times. The chain recombines TRBV29-1 with TRBJ2-7; unclear D gene. V was shortened by 7 bases and J by 3 bases, with 10 bases between the two germline ends. Germline V gene sequence: CDR1 SQVTM, CDR2 ANQGSEA. CDR3 length: 11 residues. Written as DNA, the CDR3 is TGCAGCGCATCCCAGGACTACGAGCAGTACTTC. This encodes CSASQDYEQYF.

The chain links TRBV5-6 to TRBJ2-3; D is unclear. CDR1 and CDR2 from the germline V gene are SGHDT and YYEEEE. The CDR3 loop spans 15 amino acids. With 2 bases removed from V and 0 bases from J, the gap between germline ends came to 10 bases. The CDR3 spells CASSFLRTSTDTQYF. The CDR3 region has the DNA TGTGCCAGCAGCTTTCTGAGAACTAGCACAGATACGCAGTATTTT. The full variable domain, rest sourced from reference TRBV5-6 and TRBJ2-3, is DAGVTQSPTHLIKTRGQQVTLRCSPKSGHDTVSWYQQALGQGPQFIFQYYEEEERQRGNFPDRFSGHQFPNYSSELNVNALLLGDSALYLCASSFLRTSTDTQYFGPGTRLTVL.

This sequence joins TRBV9 and TRBJ2-2; D perhaps matches TRBD1 (6 bases). Germline assignment: CDR1 SGDLS and CDR2 YYNGEE. This CDR3 has 15 residues. The V end lost 6 bases, the J end lost 4 bases, and 16 bases lay between the germline ends. The CDR3: CASMVGQGPTGELFF. DNA of the CDR3: TGTGCCAGCATGGTCGGTCAGGGGCCCACCGGGGAGCTGTTTTTT.

V gene TRBV19 combines with J gene TRBJ2-2, with D maybe TRBD2 (6 bases). The germline V gene has CDR1 LNHDA and CDR2 SQIVND (reference sequence). There are 16 residues in the CDR3. Trimming cost V 1 base and J 6 bases, with 15 bases left between them. CDR3 nucleotides: TGTGCCAGTAGTATAGTTGCGGGAAGTCAATCCGGGGAGCTGTTTTTT. It translates to CASSIVAGSQSGELFF.

The chain employs TRBV4-2 and TRBJ1-5; D not certain. Trimming pared 3 bases from V and 3 bases from J, leaving 3 bases between. The germline V gene has CDR1 LGHNA and CDR2 YNFKEQ. The CDR3 contains 12 residues. CDR3 nucleotides: TGTGCCAGCAGCCAGGACAATCAGCCCCAGCATTTT. This gives the protein CASSQDNQPQHF.

This clonotype has just a few counts. This sequence joins TRBV4-2 and TRBJ2-1; 9 positions match TRBD2. The J segment lost 7 bases and the V segment lost 2 bases, leaving 6 bases of the junction unmatched. Germline V CDR1 and CDR2: LGHNA, YNFKEQ. CDR3 length equals 15 residues. DNA for the CDR3: TGTGCCAGCAGCCAAAGGGTAGCGGGAGTAAATGAGCAGTTCTTC. Protein sequence: CASSQRVAGVNEQFF.

This clonotype was found many times. V usage is TRBV7-3 and J usage is TRBJ2-3; 8 bases fit TRBD2. From germline, CDR1 is SGHTA and CDR2 FQGTGA. The CDR3 runs 14 residues. The V segment lost 5 bases and the J segment 4 bases; nucleotides outside the gene matches: 5. The CDR3 sequence: CASSTGLAPDTQYF. The CDR3 DNA is TGTGCCAGCAGCACAGGACTAGCTCCAGATACGCAGTATTTT.

A few counts support this clonotype. This chain connects TRBV20-1 to TRBJ1-5; no firm D call. The CDR3 totals 13 residues. V lost 3 bases, J lost 3 bases, and 9 bases lay in between. Germline V lookup: CDR1 DFQATT, CDR2 SNEGSKA (reference sequence). In DNA form, the CDR3 reads TGCAGTGCTAGTACGACCTTCAATCAGCCCCAGCATTTT. This sequence encodes CSASTTFNQPQHF.

V gene TRBV24-1 combines with J gene TRBJ1-5, with a weak D call TRBD1 (5 bases). CDR1 is KGHDR and CDR2 is SFDVKD in the germline V gene. The CDR3 covers 13 residues. Trimming pared 5 bases from V and 5 bases from J, leaving 9 bases between. CDR3 DNA sequence: TGTGCCACCAGTGCTGGGACTCATCAGCCCCAGCATTTT. This codes for CATSAGTHQPQHF.

This clonotype was found a few times. This chain joins TRBV20-1 and TRBJ2-7; 7 bases map to TRBD2. V lost 6 bases, J lost 2 bases, and 7 bases stayed unmatched. The CDR3 is made up of 13 amino acids. Per the germline V gene, CDR1 is DFQATT and CDR2 is SNEGSKA (reference sequence). Written as DNA, the CDR3 is TGCAGTGCCCCTAAAGCGGGGACCTACGAGCAGTACTTC. Encoded protein: CSAPKAGTYEQYF.